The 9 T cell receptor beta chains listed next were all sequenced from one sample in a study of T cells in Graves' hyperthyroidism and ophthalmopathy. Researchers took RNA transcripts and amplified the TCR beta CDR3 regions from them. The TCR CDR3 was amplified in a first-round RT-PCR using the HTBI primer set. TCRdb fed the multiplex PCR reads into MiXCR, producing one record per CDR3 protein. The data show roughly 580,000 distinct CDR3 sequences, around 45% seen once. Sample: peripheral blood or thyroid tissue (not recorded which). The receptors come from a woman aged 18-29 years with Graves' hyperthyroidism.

The CDR3 DNA is TGCAGCGTTCGGGGGCGGCAGCCCCAGCATTTT. Protein product: CSVRGRQPQHF. This chain uses TRBV29-1 with TRBJ1-5, with D possibly being TRBD1 (6 bases). Germline V CDR1 and CDR2: SQVTM, ANQGSEA. This CDR3 comprises 11 residues. The ends were cut back, 5 bases at V and 7 bases at J, with 9 bases in the middle.

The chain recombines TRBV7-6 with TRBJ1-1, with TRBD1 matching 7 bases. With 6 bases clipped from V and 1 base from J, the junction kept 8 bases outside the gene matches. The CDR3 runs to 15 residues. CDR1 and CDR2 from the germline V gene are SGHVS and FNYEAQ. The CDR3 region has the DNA TGTGCCAGCAGTTCCGGGACAGCAGCGAACACTGAAGCTTTCTTT. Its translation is CASSSGTAANTEAFF. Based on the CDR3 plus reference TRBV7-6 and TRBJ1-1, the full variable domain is GAGVSQSPRYKVTKRGQDVALRCDPISGHVSLYWYRQALGQGPEFLTYFNYEAQQDKSGLPNDRFSAERPEGSISTLTIQRTEQRDSAMYRCASSSGTAANTEAFFGQGTRLTVV.

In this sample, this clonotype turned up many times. CDR3 sequence reads: CSVSQGEGANVLTF. CDR3 DNA: TGCAGCGTTTCACAGGGGGAAGGGGCCAACGTCCTGACTTTC. The chain combines TRBV29-1 with TRBJ2-6; 8 bases line up with TRBD1. Germline V gene sequence: CDR1 SQVTM, CDR2 ANQGSEA. The CDR3 extends over 14 amino acids. V trimming: 5 bases; J trimming: 4 bases; junction bases outside the gene matches: 4.

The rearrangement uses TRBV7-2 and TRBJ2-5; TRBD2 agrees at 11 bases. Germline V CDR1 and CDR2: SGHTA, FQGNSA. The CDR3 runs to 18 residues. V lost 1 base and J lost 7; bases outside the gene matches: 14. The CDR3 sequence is CASSLGRKGGTSGRTQYF. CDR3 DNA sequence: TGTGCCAGCAGCTTAGGAAGGAAGGGCGGGACTAGCGGCCGGACCCAGTACTTC.

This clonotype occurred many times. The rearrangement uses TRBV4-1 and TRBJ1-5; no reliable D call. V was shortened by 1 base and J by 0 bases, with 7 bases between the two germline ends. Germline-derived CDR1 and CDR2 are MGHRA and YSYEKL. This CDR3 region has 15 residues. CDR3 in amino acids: CASSQVRDSNQPQHF. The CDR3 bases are TGCGCCAGCAGCCAAGTAAGGGATAGCAATCAGCCCCAGCATTTT.

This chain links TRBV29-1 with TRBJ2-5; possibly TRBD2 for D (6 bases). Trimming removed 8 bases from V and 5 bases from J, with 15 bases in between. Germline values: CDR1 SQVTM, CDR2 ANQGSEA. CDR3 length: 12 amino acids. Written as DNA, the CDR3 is TGCAGCCATCCGGGACGGGGGGAGACCCAGTACTTC. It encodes CSHPGRGETQYF.

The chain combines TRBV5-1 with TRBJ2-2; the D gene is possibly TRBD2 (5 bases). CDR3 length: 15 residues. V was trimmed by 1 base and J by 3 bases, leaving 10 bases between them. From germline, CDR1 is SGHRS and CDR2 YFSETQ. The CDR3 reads CASSLFGSDTGELFF. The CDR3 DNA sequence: TGCGCCAGCAGCTTGTTTGGGAGTGACACCGGGGAGCTGTTTTTT.

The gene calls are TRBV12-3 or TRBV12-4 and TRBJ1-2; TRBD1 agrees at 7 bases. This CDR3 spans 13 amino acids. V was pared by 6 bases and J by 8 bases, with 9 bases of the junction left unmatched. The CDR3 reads CASRLTGKIGYTF. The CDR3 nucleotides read TGTGCCAGCAGGTTGACAGGGAAGATCGGCTACACCTTC.

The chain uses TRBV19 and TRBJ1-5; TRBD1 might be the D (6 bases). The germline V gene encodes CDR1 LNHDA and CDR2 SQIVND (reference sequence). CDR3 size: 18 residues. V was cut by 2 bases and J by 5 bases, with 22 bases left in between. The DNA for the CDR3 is TGTGCCAGTAGTATAAGGGACTACAGGGCTGGGAGGGATCAGCCCCAGCATTTT. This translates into CASSIRDYRAGRDQPQHF.